What follows are 15 T cell receptor beta chains derived from one specimen sequenced in a study of blood T cell repertoires in COVID-19. Libraries were prepared by immunoSEQ multiplex PCR; TCRdb keeps only in-frame clonotypes and omits some of them. The table lists about 190,000 clones, approximately 88% of them singletons. The sequenced sample consisted of PBMCs or T cells enriched from blood (not recorded which). These TCRs come from a woman aged 25 to 45 who had recovered from COVID-19.

A note on this clone: The junction differs from germline at one of its ends, possibly a read error. The V gene is TRBV14, the J gene TRBJ2-5; TRBD2 might be the D (7 bases). The CDR3 is 15 residues long. CDR1 SGHDN and CDR2 FVKESK come from the germline V gene. For the CDR3, the DNA is TGTGCCAGCAGCCGTCAAGGGGGGGGGCAAGGGACCCAGTACTTC. As protein: CASSRQGGGQGTQYF.

The chain combines TRBV3-1 (or the pseudogene TRBV3-2) with TRBJ2-3, with TRBD2 matching 8 bases. The germline gives CDR1 LGHDT, CDR2 YNNKEL (reference sequence). The CDR3 contains 19 residues. V was clipped by 4 bases and J by 4 bases; unmatched bases: 19. CDR3 sequence (DNA): TGTGCCAGCAGCCCCCTAGGGCGCGGGAGGTCCGGGGCCCCAGATACGCAGTATTTT. Translation gives CASSPLGRGRSGAPDTQYF.

The chain links TRBV10-3 to TRBJ2-3, with 12 nucleotides matching TRBD2. Trimming at V came to 0 bases and at J to 5 bases, leaving 3 bases not matched to a gene. The germline CDR1 and CDR2 sequences are ENHRY and SYGVKD. The CDR3 length is 16 residues. The CDR3 region has the DNA TGTGCCATCAGTGAGTCCCTAGCGGGGGGGGGAGATACGCAGTATTTT. It encodes CAISESLAGGGDTQYF.

V is TRBV6-5 and J is TRBJ2-3; D gene unclear. Trimming left V 5 bases short and J 0 bases short, with 9 bases between. The CDR3 runs 14 residues. Germline CDR1 is MNHEY and CDR2 is SVGAGI. The CDR3 loop is CASSPGYSTDTQYF. CDR3 DNA sequence: TGTGCCAGCAGTCCCGGTTATAGCACAGATACGCAGTATTTT.

V usage is TRBV7-2 and J usage is TRBJ1-5; D is uncertain. The V end lost 5 bases, the J end lost 4 bases, and 21 bases lay between the germline ends. The CDR3 has 17 amino acids. The V gene's germline CDR1 is SGHTA and CDR2 FQGNSA. CDR3 DNA sequence: TGTGCCAGCAGCGAATATCGGGGTGGGCGGAGGAATCAGCCCCAGCATTTT. Protein product: CASSEYRGGRRNQPQHF.

The V gene is TRBV7-8, the J gene TRBJ2-3, with TRBD2 matching over 14 bases. After removal of 5 bases from V and 5 bases from J, the junction contained 6 bases not matched to a gene. CDR3 length: 16 residues. CDR1 is SGHVS and CDR2 is FQNEAQ in the germline V gene. CDR3: CASSRVGLAGEDTQYF. The CDR3 DNA follows: TGTGCCAGCAGCCGAGTGGGACTAGCGGGAGAAGATACGCAGTATTTT. The full variable domain, its missing parts supplied by reference TRBV7-8 and TRBJ2-3, is GAGVSQSPRYKVAKRGQDVALRCDPISGHVSLFWYQQALGQGPEFLTYFQNEAQLDKSGLPSDRFFAERPEGSVSTLKIQRTQQEDSAVYLCASSRVGLAGEDTQYFGPGTRLTVL.

The gene calls are TRBV6-2 or TRBV6-3 and TRBJ1-5; D is perhaps TRBD1 (6 bases). There are 17 residues in the CDR3. Germline-derived CDR1 and CDR2 are MNHEY and SVGEGT. V lost 4 bases to trimming and J lost 3 bases, with 19 bases between them. CDR3 loop: CASSSGQHHQLNQPQHF. Here the CDR3 DNA reads TGTGCCAGCAGTTCCGGACAGCACCACCAGCTCAATCAGCCCCAGCATTTT.

The chain has TRBV18 and TRBJ2-7; TRBD1 is a possible D gene (5 bases). The CDR3 totals 12 residues. V dropped 8 bases and J dropped 4 bases, with 12 bases sitting between them. Germline values: CDR1 KGHSH, CDR2 LQKENI. The CDR3 DNA reads as TGTGCCAGCACCCTTAAGGGGTACGAGCAGTACTTC. Protein: CASTLKGYEQYF.

The J gene is TRBJ2-7, the V gene TRBV19, with 11 nucleotides matching TRBD2. The ends lost 4 bases at V and 4 bases at J; junction bases unmatched: 9. In germline, CDR1 is LNHDA, CDR2 SQIVND (reference sequence). The CDR3 covers 16 residues. The CDR3 nucleotides read TGTGCCAGTAGTAAACGACCGGGACTAGCGGCATACGAGCAGTACTTC. Translation: CASSKRPGLAAYEQYF.

The chain couples TRBV29-1 to TRBJ2-3; perhaps TRBD1 as D (5 bases). Germline lookup yields CDR1 SQVTM and CDR2 ANQGSEA. This CDR3 is built from 12 residues. V was pared by 8 bases and J by 1 base, with 10 bases between. The CDR3 sequence: CSLMTGTDTQYF. The CDR3 bases are TGCAGCTTGATGACAGGCACAGATACGCAGTATTTT.

The chain combines TRBV3-1 (or the pseudogene TRBV3-2) with TRBJ2-3, with D possibly TRBD2 on 5 matching bases. The V end was cut by 1 base, the J end by 7 bases, with 9 bases between. The CDR3 consists of 13 residues. Germline CDR1 is LGHDT and CDR2 is YNNKEL (reference sequence). CDR3 sequence reads: CASSQGGGNTQYF. In DNA, the CDR3 is TGTGCCAGCAGCCAAGGCGGAGGCAATACGCAGTATTTT.

In nucleotides, the CDR3 is TGTGCCAGCAGCTCCAGCGGGAGGCTCTCTGGGGCCAACGTCCTGACTTTC. Amino acid sequence: CASSSSGRLSGANVLTF. The J gene is TRBJ2-6, the V gene TRBV7-8, with 9 positions matching TRBD2. The germline gives CDR1 SGHVS, CDR2 FQNEAQ. V lost 4 bases, J lost 0 bases, and 4 bases stayed unmatched. The CDR3 runs 17 residues. Full variable domain (outside the CDR3, taken from reference TRBV7-8 and TRBJ2-6): GAGVSQSPRYKVAKRGQDVALRCDPISGHVSLFWYQQALGQGPEFLTYFQNEAQLDKSGLPSDRFFAERPEGSVSTLKIQRTQQEDSAVYLCASSSSGRLSGANVLTFGAGSRLTVL.

The V and J genes are TRBV21-1 and TRBJ1-1. TRBV21-1 is assigned pseudogene status. The CDR3 totals 15 residues. In DNA, the CDR3 is TGTGCCAGCAGCAAAGAGGAGGGCCGGGGGACTGAAGCTTTCTTT. Translated, it gives CASSKEEGRGTEAFF.

This chain joins TRBV10-1 and TRBJ2-3; 7 bases align to TRBD2. Germline lookup yields CDR1 WNHNN and CDR2 SYGVQD (reference sequence). V lost 2 bases, J lost 4 bases, and 9 bases stayed unmatched. The CDR3 spans 16 residues. CDR3 amino acids: CASSEGSSGKADTQYF. The CDR3 DNA sequence: TGCGCCAGCAGTGAGGGTTCCAGCGGGAAAGCAGATACGCAGTATTTT.

V gene TRBV5-1 combines with J gene TRBJ1-5, with 7 bases identical to TRBD1. This CDR3 is 16 amino acids long. The V gene's germline CDR1 is SGHRS and CDR2 YFSETQ. With 0 bases clipped from V and 4 bases from J, the junction kept 7 bases outside the gene matches. The CDR3: CASSLEGGPPNQPQHF. The CDR3 coding sequence is TGCGCCAGCAGCTTGGAAGGGGGCCCACCAAATCAGCCCCAGCATTTT.